This T cell receptor beta chain was recovered during a study of vaccination and CD4 T cells after COVID-19. Study findings and constraints: Apart from involving relatively few convalescent patients, the work omitted early post-infection timepoints.

Cultured CD4+ T-cell DNA underwent Oncomine TCR Beta short-read sequencing. The template was genomic DNA from cultured CD4+ T cells. TCRdb reprocessed the PCR reads with MiXCR, giving one entry per CDR3 protein. The profile shows approximately 9,800 distinct CDR3 sequences, about 36% of them singletons. Germline V lookup: CDR1 SGHNT, CDR2 YYREEE (reference sequence). With 4 bases clipped from V and 6 bases from J, the junction kept 13 bases outside the gene matches. The CDR3 loop spans 18 amino acids. The treatment: roughly nine-day PBMC culture with coronavirus spike peptide pools or control peptides (ViraFEST assay). CD4+ T cells of the unexposed donor were collected before the COVID-19 pandemic (2011-2018). Days 3 and 7 saw half the medium swapped for fresh IL-2 medium. Upon completion of 10 days of culture, CD4+ T cells were isolated via negative selection. Comments on this clonotype: Its antigen is not known.

Input material: CD4+ T cells from blood, cultured in vitro. The TCR sequence derives from a human donor in good health. This chain uses TRBV5-4 with TRBJ2-1; 13 bases align to TRBD2. CDR3 loop: CASSPRTSGGARSNEQFF. The CDR3 bases are TGTGCCAGCAGCCCGAGGACTAGCGGGGGTGCTAGAAGCAATGAGCAGTTCTTC. Variable domain in full (rest from reference TRBV5-4 and TRBJ2-1): ETGVTQSPTHLIKTRGQQVTLRCSSQSGHNTVSWYQQALGQGPQFIFQYYREEENGRGNFPPRFSGLQFPNYSSELNVNALELDDSALYLCASSPRTSGGARSNEQFFGPGTRLTVL.